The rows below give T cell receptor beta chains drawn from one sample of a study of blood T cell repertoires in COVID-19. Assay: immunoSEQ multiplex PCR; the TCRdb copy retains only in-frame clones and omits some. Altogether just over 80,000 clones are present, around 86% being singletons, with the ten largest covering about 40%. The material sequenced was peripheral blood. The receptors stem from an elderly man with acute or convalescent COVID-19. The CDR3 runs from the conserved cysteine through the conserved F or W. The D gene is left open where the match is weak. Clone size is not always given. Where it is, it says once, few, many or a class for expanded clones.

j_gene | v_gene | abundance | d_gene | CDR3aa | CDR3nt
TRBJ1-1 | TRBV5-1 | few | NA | CASSFQGLDTEAFF | TGCGCCAGCAGCTTCCAGGGTTTGGACACTGAAGCTTTCTTT
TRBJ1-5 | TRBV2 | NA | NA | CASSDGGLSGQPQHF | TGTGCCAGCAGTGATGGAGGTTTGTCTGGGCAGCCCCAGCATTTT
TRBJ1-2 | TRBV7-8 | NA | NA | CASSLNTGMYGYTF | TGTGCCAGCAGCTTAAATACAGGGATGTATGGCTACACCTTC
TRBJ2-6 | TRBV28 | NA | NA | CASSLTGISSASASGANVLTF | TGTGCCAGCAGTTTGACGGGGATTTCCTCTGCGTCCGCTTCTGGGGCCAACGTCCTGACTTTC
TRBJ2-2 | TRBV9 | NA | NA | CASSHTGMSTGELFF | TGTGCCAGCAGCCATACCGGGATGAGTACCGGGGAGCTGTTTTTT
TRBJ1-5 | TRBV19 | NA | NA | CASSITRAGRGNQPQHF | TGTGCCAGTAGTATTACCAGGGCAGGGAGGGGGAATCAGCCCCAGCATTTT
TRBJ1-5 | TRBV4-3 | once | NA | CASSHSIKGCQPQHF | TGCGCCAGCAGCCATTCCATCAAGGGGTGTCAGCCCCAGCATTTT
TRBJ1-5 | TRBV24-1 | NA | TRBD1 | CATSDHRTGSNQPQHF | TGTGCCACCAGTGACCACCGGACAGGGAGCAATCAGCCCCAGCATTTT
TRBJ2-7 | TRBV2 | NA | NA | CASSLGGATYEQYF | TGTGCCAGCAGTCTAGGAGGGGCGACCTACGAGCAGTACTTC
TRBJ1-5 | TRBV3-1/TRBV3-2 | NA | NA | CASSQDSTNQPQHF | TGTGCCAGCAGCCAAGACAGTACAAATCAGCCCCAGCATTTT
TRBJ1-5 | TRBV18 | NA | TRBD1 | CASSPLPNRGGNQPQHF | TGTGCCAGCTCACCTCTTCCGAACAGGGGCGGCAATCAGCCCCAGCATTTT
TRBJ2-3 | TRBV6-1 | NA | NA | CASRLEGDTQYF | TGTGCCAGCAGACTGGAGGGAGATACGCAGTATTTT
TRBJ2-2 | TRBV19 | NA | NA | CASSRGNTGELFF | TGTGCCAGTAGTCGGGGGAACACCGGGGAGCTGTTTTTT
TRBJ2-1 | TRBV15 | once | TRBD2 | CATSMGGAYNEQFF | TGTGCCACCAGCATGGGAGGGGCCTACAATGAGCAGTTCTTC
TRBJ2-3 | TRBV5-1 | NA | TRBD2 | CASSLVGGGPVDTQYF | TGCGCCAGCAGCTTGGTGGGGGGAGGGCCGGTAGATACGCAGTATTTT
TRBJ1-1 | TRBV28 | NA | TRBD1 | CASTGQGITEAFF | TGTGCCAGCACCGGACAGGGGATCACTGAAGCTTTCTTT
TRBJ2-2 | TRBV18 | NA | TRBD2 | CASSPGGSAGRTGELFF | TGTGCCAGCTCACCCGGGGGGTCAGCGGGTCGCACCGGGGAGCTGTTTTTT
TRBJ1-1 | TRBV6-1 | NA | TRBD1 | CASSEPGTGNTEAFF | TGTGCCAGCAGTGAACCCGGGACAGGGAACACTGAAGCTTTCTTT
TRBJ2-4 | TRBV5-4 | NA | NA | CASSLGGPLRGNIQYF | TGTGCCAGCAGCTTGGGAGGCCCCCTCCGGGGAAACATTCAGTACTTC
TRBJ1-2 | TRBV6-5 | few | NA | CASSYSGHSGLGYTF | TGTGCCAGCAGTTACTCCGGCCATTCAGGGCTTGGCTACACCTTC